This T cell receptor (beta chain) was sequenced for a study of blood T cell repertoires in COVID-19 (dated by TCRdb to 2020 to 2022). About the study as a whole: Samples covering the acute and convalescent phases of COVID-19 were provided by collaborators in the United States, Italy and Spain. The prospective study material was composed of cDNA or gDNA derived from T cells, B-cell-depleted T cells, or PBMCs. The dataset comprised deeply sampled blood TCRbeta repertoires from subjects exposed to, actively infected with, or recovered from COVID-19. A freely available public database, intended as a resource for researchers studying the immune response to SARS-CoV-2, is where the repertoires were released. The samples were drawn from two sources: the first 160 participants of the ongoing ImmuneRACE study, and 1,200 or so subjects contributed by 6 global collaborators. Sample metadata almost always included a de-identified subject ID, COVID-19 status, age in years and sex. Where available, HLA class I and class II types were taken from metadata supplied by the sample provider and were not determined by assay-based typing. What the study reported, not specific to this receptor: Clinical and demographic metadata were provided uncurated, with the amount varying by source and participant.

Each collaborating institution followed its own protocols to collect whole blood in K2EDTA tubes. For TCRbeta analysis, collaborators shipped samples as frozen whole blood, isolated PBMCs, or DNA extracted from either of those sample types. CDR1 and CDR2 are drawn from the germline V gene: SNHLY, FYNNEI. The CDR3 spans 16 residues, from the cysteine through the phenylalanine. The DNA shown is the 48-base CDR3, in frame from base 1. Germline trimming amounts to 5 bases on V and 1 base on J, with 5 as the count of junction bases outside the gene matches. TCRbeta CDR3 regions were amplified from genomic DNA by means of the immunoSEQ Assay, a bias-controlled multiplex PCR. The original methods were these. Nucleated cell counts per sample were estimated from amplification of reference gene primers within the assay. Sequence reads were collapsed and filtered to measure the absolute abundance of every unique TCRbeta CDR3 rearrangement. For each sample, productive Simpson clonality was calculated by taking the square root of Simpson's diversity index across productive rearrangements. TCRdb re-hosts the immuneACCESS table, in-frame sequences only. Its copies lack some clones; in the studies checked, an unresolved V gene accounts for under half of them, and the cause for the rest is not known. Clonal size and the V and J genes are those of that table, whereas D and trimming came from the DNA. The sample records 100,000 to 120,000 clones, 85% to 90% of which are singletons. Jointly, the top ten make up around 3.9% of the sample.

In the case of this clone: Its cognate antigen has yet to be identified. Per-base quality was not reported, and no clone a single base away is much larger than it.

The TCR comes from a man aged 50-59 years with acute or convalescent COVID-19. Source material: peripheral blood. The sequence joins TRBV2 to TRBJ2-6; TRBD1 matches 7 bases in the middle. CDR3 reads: CASSLLQGSGANVLTF. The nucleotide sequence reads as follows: TGTGCCAGCAGTTTATTACAGGGGTCTGGGGCCAACGTCCTGACTTTC.